The T cell receptor beta chain under discussion was sequenced for a study of T cell responses to AZD1222 COVID-19 vaccine. Findings and limits, study-wide: White British ancestry dominated among donors, who included more females, and clonal diversity was possibly underestimated.

The CDR3 is 13 residues long. With 4 bases removed from V and 3 bases from J, the gap between germline ends came to 9 bases. The germline gives CDR1 SQVTM, CDR2 ANQGSEA. TCRdb keeps only in-frame clones here, not all; method: immunoSEQ multiplex PCR. The table lists more than 95,000 clones, roughly nine tenths of them singletons. Concerning this clone itself: The antigen is undetermined.

The sample was peripheral blood, taken on day 0 of AZD1222 vaccination. The genes are TRBV29-1 and TRBJ1-4; no firm D call. This clonotype originated in an adult in good health. CDR3 loop: CSVGRLANEKLFF. The CDR3 DNA reads TGCAGCGTTGGGAGATTGGCTAATGAAAAACTGTTTTTT. The full variable domain, rest sourced from reference TRBV29-1 and TRBJ1-4, is SAVISQKPSRDICQRGTSLTIQCQVDSQVTMMFWYRQQPGQSLTLIATANQGSEATYESGFVIDKFPISRPNLTFSTLTVSNMSPEDSSIYLCSVGRLANEKLFFGSGTQLSVL.